What follows describes a single T cell receptor (beta chain). The data derive from a study of blood T cell repertoires in COVID-19. Original processing notes: Nucleated cell number was recorded as an estimate derived from reference gene primer amplification. Here immunoSEQ multiplex PCR was the method, and the copy in TCRdb shows in-frame clones only, minus some. V, J and clone size derive from that table, while D and trimming were established from the DNA sequence. Here the sample spans 150,000 to 200,000 clones, around 84% being singletons. The source is a woman in her 50s who had recovered from COVID-19. Sequencing was performed on PBMCs or T cells enriched from blood (not recorded which).

The CDR3 reads CASSLRDINQPQHF. CDR3 nucleotides: TGTGCCAGCAGCTTGAGGGACATTAATCAGCCCCAGCATTTT. The chain couples TRBV7-9 to TRBJ1-5; D might be TRBD1 (6 bases). The V end lost 3 bases, the J end lost 4 bases, and 10 bases lay between the germline ends. In germline, CDR1 is SEHNR, CDR2 FQNEAQ (reference sequence). The CDR3 has 14 amino acids. Filled out from reference TRBV7-9 and TRBJ1-5, the complete variable domain reads DTGVSQNPRHKITKRGQNVTFRCDPISEHNRLYWYRQTLGQGPEFLTYFQNEAQLEKSRLLSDRFSAERPKGSFSTLEIQRTEQGDSAMYLCASSLRDINQPQHFGDGTRLSIL.